Shown below are 18 T cell receptor beta chains from a single sample sequenced in a study of blood T cell repertoires in COVID-19. Profiling relied on immunoSEQ multiplex PCR, and the TCRdb table lists in-frame clones only, not all of them. The sample lists about 380,000 clones, around 90% occurring once. Sequenced input: PBMCs or T cells enriched from blood (not recorded which). The receptors derive from a woman aged 18-29 years who had recovered from COVID-19.

DNA for the CDR3: TGTGCCAGCAGTGACCCCTGGAAAGGGGACTACGAGCAGTACTTC. Its protein product is CASSDPWKGDYEQYF. This chain links TRBV6-1 with TRBJ2-7; maybe TRBD1 (5 bases). Germline V gene sequence: CDR1 MNHNS, CDR2 SASEGT. The ends were cut back, 3 bases at V and 3 bases at J, with 15 bases in the middle. This CDR3 comprises 15 residues.

The genes are TRBV27 and TRBJ2-7, with D unresolved. V lost 5 bases and J lost 1, with 3 bases in between. Germline V gives CDR1 MNHEY, CDR2 SMNVEV (reference sequence). The CDR3 is 11 amino acids. The CDR3: CASSPSYEQYF. CDR3 nucleotide sequence: TGTGCCAGCAGTCCTTCCTACGAGCAGTACTTC.

CDR3 coding DNA: TGTGCCAGTAATACCGGGACAGGGGTTGAGTCACCCCTCCACTTT. This codes for CASNTGTGVESPLHF. The chain uses TRBV19 and TRBJ1-6; 10 nucleotides match TRBD1. The germline V gene has CDR1 LNHDA and CDR2 SQIVND (reference sequence). V lost 7 bases to trimming and J lost 10 bases; unmatched junction nucleotides: 10. This CDR3 contains 15 residues.

The chain has TRBV6-5 and TRBJ2-1; 12 bases match TRBD1. The CDR3 loop spans 15 amino acids. Germline CDR1 MNHEY, CDR2 SVGAGI. Losses at the gene ends were 4 bases for V and 7 bases for J; bases not matched to a gene: 5. For the CDR3, the DNA is TGTGCCAGCAGTTTACCGGGACAGGGGGCAAATGAGCAGTTCTTC. This sequence encodes CASSLPGQGANEQFF.

The chain uses TRBV11-2 and TRBJ2-7; D possibly corresponds to TRBD1 (5 bases). Germline values: CDR1 SGHAT, CDR2 FQNNGV. Trimming pared 4 bases from V and 2 bases from J, leaving 21 bases between. The CDR3 covers 17 residues. This CDR3 is CASSSNRKGDFPYEQYF. The CDR3 region has the DNA TGTGCCAGCAGCTCCAACAGGAAAGGCGATTTCCCCTACGAGCAGTACTTC.

In its sample, this clone was seen a few times. The rearrangement joins TRBV18 to TRBJ1-1; TRBD1 aligns across 11 bases. This CDR3 has 14 residues. J was trimmed by 11 bases and V by 3 bases; bases with no gene match: 8. Germline CDR1 is KGHSH and CDR2 is LQKENI. The CDR3, as DNA: TGTGCCAGCTCACCCAAGGACAGGGGGCCCTTCGCTTTCTTT. Translated: CASSPKDRGPFAFF.

This rearrangement joins TRBV18 to TRBJ1-1, with D possibly TRBD1 on 5 matching bases. The CDR3 consists of 14 residues. Trimming shortened V by 0 bases and J by 0 bases, and 5 bases separated the two germline ends. CDR1 and CDR2 (germline): KGHSH, LQKENI. CDR3 nucleotides: TGTGCCAGCTCACCACCGACAGTGAACACTGAAGCTTTCTTT. Residues: CASSPPTVNTEAFF.

V and J are TRBV24-1 and TRBJ2-7, with D maybe TRBD1 (5 bases). The length of the CDR3 is 15 residues. The ends were cut back, 4 bases at V and 0 bases at J, with 12 bases in the middle. Germline values: CDR1 KGHDR, CDR2 SFDVKD. This chain's CDR3 is CATSDGPTDSYEQYF. The CDR3 DNA sequence: TGTGCCACCAGTGACGGACCGACAGACTCCTACGAGCAGTACTTC.

This clone was picked up a small number of times. This CDR3 is CASSPPGGRNTEAFF. The CDR3, as DNA: TGTGCCAGCAGCCCCCCGGGGGGAAGAAACACTGAAGCTTTCTTT. This chain joins TRBV5-6 and TRBJ1-1; tentative D call: TRBD1 (5 bases). Germline V gene data show CDR1 as SGHDT and CDR2 as YYEEEE. The ends were cut back, 4 bases at V and 2 bases at J, with 15 bases in the middle. There are 15 residues in the CDR3. Full variable domain (outside the CDR3, taken from reference TRBV5-6 and TRBJ1-1): DAGVTQSPTHLIKTRGQQVTLRCSPKSGHDTVSWYQQALGQGPQFIFQYYEEEERQRGNFPDRFSGHQFPNYSSELNVNALLLGDSALYLCASSPPGGRNTEAFFGQGTRLTVV.

This chain uses TRBV9 with TRBJ1-1, with 7 bases matching TRBD1. Germline V gives CDR1 SGDLS, CDR2 YYNGEE. The CDR3 covers 14 residues. After removal of 4 bases from V and 3 bases from J, the junction contained 6 bases not matched to a gene. The CDR3: CASSLIQGDTEAFF. CDR3 DNA sequence: TGTGCCAGCAGCCTGATCCAGGGGGACACTGAAGCTTTCTTT.

J is TRBJ1-4 and V is TRBV19; a possible D gene is TRBD1 (5 bases). This CDR3 region has 15 residues. With 4 bases removed from V and 5 bases from J, the gap between germline ends came to 14 bases. CDR1 and CDR2 from the germline V gene are LNHDA and SQIVND (reference sequence). In DNA, the CDR3 is TGTGCCAGTAGTAGGGCAGGGCGGTCAAATGAAAAACTGTTTTTT. Translation gives CASSRAGRSNEKLFF.

V is TRBV3-1 (or the pseudogene TRBV3-2) and J is TRBJ2-5; TRBD2 matches 11 bases. Per germline, CDR1 LGHDT and CDR2 YNNKEL (reference sequence). This CDR3 contains 17 residues. V lost 4 bases to trimming and J lost 7 bases; unmatched junction nucleotides: 14. CDR3 sequence (DNA): TGTGCCAGCAGCCGAAGGCCTCCGGGACTAGCGGCAGGGACCCAGTACTTC. Its translation: CASSRRPPGLAAGTQYF.

CDR3 amino acids: CASSIAGGQGLNQPQHF. As DNA, the CDR3 is TGTGCCAGTAGTATAGCTGGCGGACAGGGCCTCAATCAGCCCCAGCATTTT. The chain carries TRBV19 and TRBJ1-5; 8 positions match TRBD1. There are 17 residues in the CDR3. Germline assignment: CDR1 LNHDA and CDR2 SQIVND (reference sequence). V dropped 1 base and J dropped 3; count of bases not matched to a gene: 8.

The chain combines TRBV7-8 with TRBJ2-3; the D gene is possibly TRBD1 (6 bases). Germline CDR1 SGHVS, CDR2 FQNEAQ. Trimming pared 7 bases from V and 2 bases from J, leaving 22 bases between. This CDR3 region has 17 residues. CDR3 region: CASIQNGGRSPTDTQYF. CDR3 DNA: TGTGCCAGCATCCAAAATGGGGGCCGATCCCCCACAGATACGCAGTATTTT.

V gene TRBV7-2 combines with J gene TRBJ1-1; 8 nucleotides agree with TRBD1. The CDR3 has 11 residues. Trimming removed 3 bases from V and 11 bases from J; junction bases left unmatched: 2. Germline loops: CDR1 SGHTA, CDR2 FQGNSA. CDR3 bases: TGTGCCAGCAGCTTGGACAGGGCCGCTTTCTTT. Translation: CASSLDRAAFF. Using reference TRBV7-2 and TRBJ1-1 for the parts outside the CDR3, the full variable domain is GAGVSQSPSNKVTEKGKDVELRCDPISGHTALYWYRQSLGQGLEFLIYFQGNSAPDKSGLPSDRFSAERTGGSVSTLTIQRTQQEDSAVYLCASSLDRAAFFGQGTRLTVV.

This chain connects TRBV5-1 to TRBJ1-2; D is unresolved. CDR3 length: 14 amino acids. Germline V CDR1 and CDR2: SGHRS, YFSETQ. V shed 3 bases and J shed 0 bases, with 9 bases lying between them. CDR3 region: CASSSDSPNYGYTF. For the CDR3, the DNA is TGCGCCAGCAGCTCAGACTCTCCTAACTATGGCTACACCTTC.

The J gene is TRBJ2-7, the V gene TRBV18; 10 positions match TRBD1. The CDR3 runs to 15 residues. The V segment lost 3 bases and the J segment 3 bases; nucleotides outside the gene matches: 5. The germline V gene encodes CDR1 KGHSH and CDR2 LQKENI. The CDR3 nucleotides read TGTGCCAGCTCACCGTTACGGACAGGGGGCTACGAGCAGTACTTC. It encodes CASSPLRTGGYEQYF.

The chain employs TRBV5-8 and TRBJ2-7; 9 bases map to TRBD1. Germline CDR1 is SGHTS and CDR2 is YDEGEE. The CDR3 covers 14 residues. With 4 bases clipped from V and 3 bases from J, the junction kept 5 bases outside the gene matches. CDR3 DNA sequence: TGTGCCAGCAGCACAAAGGGACAGGGCTACGAGCAGTACTTC. Its translation: CASSTKGQGYEQYF.